The T cell receptor (beta chain) described here comes from a study of blood T cell repertoires in COVID-19. Study-wide background: Both acute and convalescent COVID-19 samples were obtained from the United States, Italy and Spain. PBMCs, B-cell-depleted T cells, or T cells were the source of the cDNA or gDNA that made up the material.

CDR3 size: 16 residues. Trimming removed 5 bases from V and 10 bases from J; junction bases left unmatched: 12. The germline V gene has CDR1 MNHEY and CDR2 SMNVEV (reference sequence). Patients from Seattle were sampled longitudinally, starting during active infection. In the source study's methods: Reference gene primer amplification in the assay estimated nucleated cell counts. Produced via immunoSEQ multiplex PCR; TCRdb's table is partial and in-frame only. V and J calls plus clone size are reproduced from that table; the DNA served to infer D and trimming. The table has 300,000 to 350,000 clones, about 88% seen once.

Sequencing input: peripheral blood. This chain uses TRBV27 with TRBJ2-1, with 12 bases lining up with TRBD2. The sequence was obtained from a woman between 65 and 79 years old with COVID-19, enrolled during active disease. DNA of the CDR3: TGTGCCAGCAGTCTTCGGCGGGGACTAGCGGGTTTCGAGCAGTTCTTC. As protein: CASSLRRGLAGFEQFF.